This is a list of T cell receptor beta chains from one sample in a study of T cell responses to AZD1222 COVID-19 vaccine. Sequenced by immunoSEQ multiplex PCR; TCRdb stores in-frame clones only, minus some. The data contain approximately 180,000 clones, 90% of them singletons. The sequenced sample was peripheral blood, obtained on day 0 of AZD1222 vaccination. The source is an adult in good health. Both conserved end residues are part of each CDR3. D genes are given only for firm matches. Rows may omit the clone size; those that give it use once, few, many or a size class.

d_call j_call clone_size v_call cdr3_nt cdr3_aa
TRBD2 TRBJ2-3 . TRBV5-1 TGCGCCAGCAGCCTTAGCGGGGGTCCCCTCAGGGATACGCAGTATTTT CASSLSGGPLRDTQYF
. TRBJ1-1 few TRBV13 TGTGCCAGCAGCTTATACCGTCGCGAAAGGGGGAGAGGGGGAAACACTGAAGCTTTCTTT CASSLYRRERGRGGNTEAFF
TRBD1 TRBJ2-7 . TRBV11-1 TGTGCCAGCAGGGAGACAGGGACCTCCTCCGAGCAGTACTTC CASRETGTSSEQYF
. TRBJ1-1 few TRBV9 TGTGCCAGCAGCGTCGAGGGGCAGTCGAACACTGAAGCTTTCTTT CASSVEGQSNTEAFF
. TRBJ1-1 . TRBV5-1 TGCGCCAGCAGCTTGGCGGCACATCGGAACACTGAAGCTTTCTTT CASSLAAHRNTEAFF
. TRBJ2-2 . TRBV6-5 TGTGCCAGCCGTTGGGCCCGGGAGCTGTTTTTT CASRWARELFF
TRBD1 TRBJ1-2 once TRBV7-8 TGTGCCAGCAGCCCGGGGGGACAGGGAAACTATGGCTACACCTTC CASSPGGQGNYGYTF
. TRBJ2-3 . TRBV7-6 TGTGCCAGCAGCCGTTCAGATAGGGACGACCCAGATACGCAGTATTTT CASSRSDRDDPDTQYF
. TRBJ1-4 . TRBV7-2 TGTGCCAGCAGCTTAATGATTACCGGGCAAGAAAAACTGTTTTTT CASSLMITGQEKLFF
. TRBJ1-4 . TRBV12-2 TGTGCAAGTCGCTTAGCAGGACAAGTTGCAACTAATGAAAAACTGTTTTTT CASRLAGQVATNEKLFF
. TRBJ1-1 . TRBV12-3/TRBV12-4 TGTGCCAGCAGTACCCGGGGGGTGGCTGAAGCTTTCTTT CASSTRGVAEAFF
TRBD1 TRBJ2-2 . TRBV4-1 TGCGCCAGCAGCCAAGAATCACAGGGGGGCGGGGAGCTGTTTTTT CASSQESQGGGELFF
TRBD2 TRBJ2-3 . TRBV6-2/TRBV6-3 TGTGCCAGCAGTTACTCGGGACTAGCTGACGCAGATACGCAGTATTTT CASSYSGLADADTQYF
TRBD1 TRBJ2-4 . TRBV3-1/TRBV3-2 TGTGCCAGCAGCCAAGCGGGACAGGGCAAGGTCAAAAACATTCAGTACTTC CASSQAGQGKVKNIQYF
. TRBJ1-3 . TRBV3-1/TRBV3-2 TGTGCCAGCAGCCAAGAAACCAACCCCGGGACGCGCAGGGGCACCATATATTTT CASSQETNPGTRRGTIYF
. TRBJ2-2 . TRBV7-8 TGTGCCAGCAGCCCGGAGAACACCGGGGAGCTGTTTTTT CASSPENTGELFF
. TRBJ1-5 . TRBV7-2 TGTGCCAGCAGCTTGGGGGACTTCGGCAATCAGCCCCAGCATTTT CASSLGDFGNQPQHF
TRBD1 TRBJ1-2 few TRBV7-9 TGTGCCAGCAGCTCCCCCTCCGCACCGGGACAGCGTAACTATGGCTACACCTTC CASSSPSAPGQRNYGYTF
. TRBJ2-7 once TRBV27 TGTGCCAGTCACGCTTCGGGGACGGCCTGGGAGCAGTACTTC CASHASGTAWEQYF
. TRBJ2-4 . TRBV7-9 TGTGCCAGCAGCTTAGGGAGACAGTCAAAAAACATTCAGTACTTC CASSLGRQSKNIQYF
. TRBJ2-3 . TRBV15 TGTGCCACCAGCAGCACAGATACGCAGTATTTT CATSSTDTQYF
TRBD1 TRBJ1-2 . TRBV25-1 TGTGCCAGCAGTGAATCCCCACAGGGGGCCTATGGCTACACCTTC CASSESPQGAYGYTF
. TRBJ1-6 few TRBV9 TGTGCCAGCAGCGTAGATAGTCATTCACCCCTCCACTTT CASSVDSHSPLHF
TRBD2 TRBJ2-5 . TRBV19 TGTGCCAGTAGCAATTGGACTAGCCGTGCGGAGACCCAGTACTTC CASSNWTSRAETQYF
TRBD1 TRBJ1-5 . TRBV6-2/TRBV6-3 TGTGCCAGCAGTTACTCGGGGGCCGGGACAGGGGGCCCTCAGCCCCAGCATTTT CASSYSGAGTGGPQPQHF
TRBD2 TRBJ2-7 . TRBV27 TGTGCCAGCAGTTTATACCTCCTAGCGGGGGGCACCTACGAGCAGTACTTC CASSLYLLAGGTYEQYF
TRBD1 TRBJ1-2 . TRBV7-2 TGTGCCAGCAGCCTGGCGGACAGGGGGCTAAACTATGGCTACACCTTC CASSLADRGLNYGYTF
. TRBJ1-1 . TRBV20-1 TGCAGTGCTACAGGGTATACTGAAGCTTTCTTT CSATGYTEAFF
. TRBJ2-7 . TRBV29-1 TGCAGCGTTGCGGCCCCGGGCGGGGACCTCTACGAGCAGTACTTC CSVAAPGGDLYEQYF
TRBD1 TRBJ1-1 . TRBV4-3 TGCGCCAGCAGCCAAGTGACAGGGGGCAGGACTGAAGCTTTCTTT CASSQVTGGRTEAFF
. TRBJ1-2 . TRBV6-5 TGTGCCAGCAGTCGCTACAGGGACCGCGCCTATGGCTACACCTTC CASSRYRDRAYGYTF
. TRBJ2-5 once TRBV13 TGTGCCAGCAGCTTTGAAGAGACCCAGTACTTC CASSFEETQYF
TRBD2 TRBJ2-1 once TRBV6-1 TGTGCCAGCAGTGAAGGGTGGGGACTAGAGGGCAATGAGCAGTTCTTC CASSEGWGLEGNEQFF
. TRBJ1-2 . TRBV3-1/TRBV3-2 TGTGCCAGCAGCCAATGGTCGGGCCTACCCTATGGCTACACCTTC CASSQWSGLPYGYTF
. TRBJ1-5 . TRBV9 TGTGCCAGCAGCGTAGGAGGGGGGGACAATCAGCCCCAGCATTTT CASSVGGGDNQPQHF
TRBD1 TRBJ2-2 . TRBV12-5 TGTGCTAGTGGGGAGGGACAGGGGGCGACCGGGGAGCTGTTTTTT CASGEGQGATGELFF
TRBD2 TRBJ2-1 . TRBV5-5 TGTGCCAGCAGCCCAAGCGGGAGCTCCTACAATGAGCAGTTCTTC CASSPSGSSYNEQFF
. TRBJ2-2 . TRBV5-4 TGTGCCAGCACCATCGGACAGTCCCGTAACACCGGGGAGCTGTTTTTT CASTIGQSRNTGELFF